These T cell receptor beta chains were read from a single sample in a study of siplizumab effects on memory and regulatory T cells. Here immunoSEQ multiplex PCR was the method, and the copy in TCRdb shows in-frame clones only, minus some. Counted here are tens of thousands of clones, 90% to 95% occurring once; the ten biggest clones make up roughly two fifths. The sample was CD8+ T cells sorted from blood. The receptors here all came from a human donor in good health. The CDR3 runs from the conserved cysteine through the conserved F or W. A D gene is named only where the DNA matches it firmly. Expanded clones get a size class; other rows say once, few or many, or leave the size out.

clone_size	d_call	j_call	v_call	cdr3_aa	cdr3_nt
NA	NA	TRBJ2-1	TRBV29-1	CSVAANEQFF	TGCAGCGTTGCGGCCAATGAGCAGTTCTTC
NA	TRBD1	TRBJ1-2	TRBV27	CASSSRDSNYGYTF	TGTGCCAGCAGTTCTCGGGACAGCAACTATGGCTACACCTTC
NA	NA	TRBJ2-3	TRBV28	CASSLFGSTDTQYF	TGTGCCAGCAGTTTATTCGGGAGCACAGATACGCAGTATTTT
NA	NA	TRBJ2-7	TRBV27	CASSLSSMNEQYF	TGTGCCAGCAGTTTAAGCAGTATGAACGAGCAGTACTTC
NA	TRBD1	TRBJ1-2	TRBV5-1	CASSLGQGDYGYTF	TGCGCCAGCAGCTTGGGGCAGGGGGACTATGGCTACACCTTC
once	TRBD1	TRBJ1-5	TRBV11-2	CASSLEGTGQPQHF	TGTGCCAGCAGCTTAGAGGGGACAGGACAGCCCCAGCATTTT
NA	TRBD2	TRBJ2-1	TRBV19	CASSIDQLAGPNEQFF	TGTGCCAGTAGTATAGATCAACTAGCGGGACCCAATGAGCAGTTCTTC
NA	TRBD1	TRBJ2-5	TRBV11-2	CASSLGQGRSQETQYF	TGTGCCAGCAGCTTAGGACAGGGGAGAAGCCAAGAGACCCAGTACTTC
NA	TRBD2	TRBJ2-1	TRBV7-3	CASSYGLAGRNEQFF	TGTGCCAGCAGCTACGGACTAGCGGGAAGAAATGAGCAGTTCTTC
NA	NA	TRBJ1-3	TRBV28	CASSSRGLSGNTIYF	TGTGCCAGCAGTTCCAGGGGACTCTCTGGAAACACCATATATTTT
NA	NA	TRBJ2-3	TRBV9	CASGKTDTQYF	TGTGCCAGCGGGAAAACAGATACGCAGTATTTT
few	NA	TRBJ2-7	TRBV19	CASSITRSTVYEQYF	TGTGCCAGTAGTATAACCAGGTCGACGGTATACGAGCAGTACTTC